This T cell receptor beta chain is drawn from a study of early T cells in non-severe SARS-CoV-2 infection. On the study more broadly: Chains were not paired, and sequencing was done on bulk RNA from unsorted whole blood.

For this clonotype: Its matching antigen is unknown.

The study's findings and limits: Anti-spike CD8 specificities were favored by VDJdb matching, whose results missed private and CD4 specificities.

Researchers attached unique molecular identifiers to individual cDNA molecules. TCRdb ran MiXCR on the 5' RACE reads and lists one entry per CDR3 protein. The sample contains approximately 50,000 distinct CDR3 sequences, about 10% of which appear only once. V gave up 4 bases and J gave up 4 bases, with 13 bases separating them. The CDR3 spans 14 residues. Germline V gene sequence: CDR1 SQVTM, CDR2 ANQGSEA. This chain uses TRBV29-1 with TRBJ2-2; the D gene is possibly TRBD2 (5 bases). The specimen was whole blood. The clonotype was recovered from an adult who was a healthcare worker with PCR-confirmed SARS-CoV-2 infection or an uninfected control (not recorded which). The CDR3 DNA reads TGCAGCGTTGCTCCTAGCCTCGTCACCGGGGAGCTGTTTTTT. Translating gives CSVAPSLVTGELFF.